These 26 T cell receptor beta chains were sequenced from one sample in a study of cytotoxic CD8 clonotypes in ibrutinib-treated CLL. The repertoire was sequenced with immunoSEQ multiplex PCR; TCRdb's copy has only in-frame clones and lacks some. The sample carries 15,000 or so clones, about two thirds recorded once. Sequencing was performed on PBMCs, taken before ibrutinib treatment. These receptors all come from a human donor with chronic lymphocytic leukemia.

V gene TRBV19 combines with J gene TRBJ2-7, with D perhaps matching TRBD2 (5 bases). CDR1 and CDR2 (germline): LNHDA, SQIVND (reference sequence). Trimming pared 1 base from V and 5 bases from J, leaving 9 bases between. The CDR3 runs 13 residues. The CDR3 coding sequence is TGTGCCAGTAGTATAGGTGACGGGAACGAGCAGTACTTC. The encoded protein is CASSIGDGNEQYF.

The CDR3 region is CASSTGTGPRDEKLFF. The CDR3 nucleotides are TGTGCCAGCAGCACTGGGACAGGCCCTCGGGATGAAAAACTGTTTTTT. The chain has TRBV5-4 and TRBJ1-4; TRBD1 matches 8 bases. V lost 4 bases, J lost 6 bases, and 11 bases stayed unmatched. This CDR3 spans 16 amino acids. Germline values: CDR1 SGHNT, CDR2 YYREEE (reference sequence).

This chain connects TRBV18 to TRBJ2-7; 7 bases map to TRBD1. Unmatched junction bases numbered 13, after V lost 4 bases and J lost 7 bases. The CDR3 has 15 residues. The germline gives CDR1 KGHSH, CDR2 LQKENI. The CDR3 reads CASSRTGARLEEQYF. The CDR3 DNA reads as TGTGCCAGCTCACGAACAGGGGCCAGATTGGAAGAGCAGTACTTC.

This clone is judged medium-sized. The chain uses TRBV10-3 and TRBJ1-1; 11 bases map to TRBD1. CDR1 and CDR2 from the germline V gene are ENHRY and SYGVKD. This CDR3 region has 11 residues. V trimming: 6 bases; J trimming: 9 bases; junction bases outside the gene matches: 0. CDR3 DNA: TGTGCCATCAGGGACAGGGGGCAAGCTTTCTTT. It encodes CAIRDRGQAFF.

A few counts support this clone. V usage is TRBV29-1 and J usage is TRBJ1-2; TRBD1 might be the D (5 bases). The CDR3 runs 15 residues. Trimming removed 1 base from V and 4 bases from J, with 16 bases in between. From germline, CDR1 is SQVTM and CDR2 ANQGSEA. CDR3 DNA sequence: TGCAGCGTTGAAGCTCGGGGGGTAGAGAGCTATGGCTACACCTTC. Its protein product is CSVEARGVESYGYTF.

As regards this clone: A read error may explain this, as a much larger clone is one base away. The chain is built from TRBV7-8 and TRBJ1-1, with unresolved D. The CDR3 runs to 14 residues. With 1 base removed from V and 1 base from J, the gap between germline ends came to 7 bases. Germline lookup yields CDR1 SGHVS and CDR2 FQNEAQ. The CDR3 is CASSLGTANTEAFF. In DNA form, the CDR3 reads TGTGCCAGCAGCTTAGGGACGGCGAACACTGAAGCTTTCTTT. Full variable domain (missing parts from reference TRBV7-8 and TRBJ1-1): GAGVSQSPRYKVAKRGQDVALRCDPISGHVSLFWYQQALGQGPEFLTYFQNEAQLDKSGLPSDRFFAERPEGSVSTLKIQRTQQEDSAVYLCASSLGTANTEAFFGQGTRLTVV.

CDR3 nucleotide sequence: TGTGCCATCAGTGAGTCGGGAGGGGGCCTTAACACCGGGGAGCTGTTTTTT. This encodes CAISESGGGLNTGELFF. The V gene is TRBV10-3, the J gene TRBJ2-2; D is tentatively TRBD1 or TRBD2 (7 bases each). The CDR3 is made up of 17 amino acids. The germline V gene encodes CDR1 ENHRY and CDR2 SYGVKD. Trimming removed 0 bases from V and 2 bases from J, with 13 bases in between.

The J gene is TRBJ2-7, the V gene TRBV10-2; D is perhaps TRBD1 or TRBD2 (5 bases each). The CDR3 has 15 amino acids. With 6 bases removed from V and 0 bases from J, the gap between germline ends came to 15 bases. The germline CDR1 and CDR2 sequences are WSHSY and SAAADI. The CDR3 DNA reads TGCGCCAGCAGGAGGGGCATCACGAGCTCCTACGAGCAGTACTTC. Its protein is CASRRGITSSYEQYF.

The V and J genes are TRBV14 and TRBJ2-7, with unresolved D. Germline V gives CDR1 SGHDN, CDR2 FVKESK. V gave up 4 bases and J gave up 0 bases, with 10 bases separating them. The CDR3 is made up of 14 amino acids. CDR3 loop: CASSPIQSSYEQYF. CDR3 DNA: TGTGCCAGCAGCCCTATCCAGAGCTCCTACGAGCAGTACTTC.

The rearrangement joins TRBV19 to TRBJ1-2; the D gene is possibly TRBD1 (5 bases). Trimming took 7 bases from V and 6 from J, leaving 18 bases between them. CDR3 length equals 14 residues. CDR1 LNHDA and CDR2 SQIVND come from the germline V gene (reference sequence). CDR3 protein: CASIGDSPRDGYTF. CDR3 bases: TGTGCCAGTATTGGTGACAGCCCAAGGGATGGCTACACCTTC. Full variable domain (remainder filled in from reference TRBV19 and TRBJ1-2): DGGITQSPKYLFRKEGQNVTLSCEQNLNHDAMYWYRQDPGQGLRLIYYSQIVNDFQKGDIAEGYSVSREKKESFPLTVTSAQKNPTAFYLCASIGDSPRDGYTFGSGTRLTVV.

The chain carries TRBV29-1 and TRBJ1-1; weak D call: TRBD1 (5 bases). Germline CDR1 SQVTM, CDR2 ANQGSEA. With 2 bases removed from V and 0 bases from J, the gap between germline ends came to 7 bases. This CDR3 spans 13 amino acids. Written as DNA, the CDR3 is TGCAGCGTTGAAAGACAGTTGAACACTGAAGCTTTCTTT. Its protein product is CSVERQLNTEAFF.

As for this clone: The junction shows a germline mismatch at one end, possibly a read error. This sample includes further DNA sequences coding for the same CDR3. The chain recombines TRBV7-9 with TRBJ2-1; TRBD2 is a possible D gene (6 bases). CDR1 is SEHNR and CDR2 is FQNEAQ in the germline V gene (reference sequence). The length of the CDR3 is 14 residues. The CDR3 region has the DNA TGTGCCAGTAGCTTAGGCGGGATCAACAATGAGCAGTTCTTC. It yields the protein CASSLGGINNEQFF. Drawing the rest from reference TRBV7-9 and TRBJ2-1, the complete variable domain is DTGVSQNPRHKITKRGQNVTFRCDPISEHNRLYWYRQTLGQGPEFLTYFQNEAQLEKSRLLSDRFSAERPKGSFSTLEIQRTEQGDSAMYLCASSLGGINNEQFFGPGTRLTVL.

This clone was detected only once. The chain links TRBV7-8 to TRBJ1-3, with D unclear. CDR1 SGHVS and CDR2 FQNEAQ come from the germline V gene. This CDR3 spans 14 amino acids. Trimming removed 2 bases from V and 0 bases from J, with 5 bases in between. CDR3 residues: CASSLRDSGNTIYF. DNA for the CDR3: TGTGCCAGCAGCTTACGAGACTCTGGAAACACCATATATTTT.

The rearrangement links TRBV29-1 to TRBJ1-2, with 8 bases that match TRBD1. Per germline, CDR1 SQVTM and CDR2 ANQGSEA. The CDR3 sequence is 14 residues long. J lost 4 bases, V lost 3 bases, and 7 bases had no gene match. This CDR3 is CSVETRQGLYGYTF. The CDR3 coding sequence is TGCAGCGTTGAGACGAGACAGGGGCTCTATGGCTACACCTTC.

The chain recombines TRBV27 with TRBJ2-6, with a tentative D call TRBD1 (5 bases). The CDR3 loop spans 15 amino acids. Deletions cut 7 bases from V and 1 base from J, with 11 bases between. The V gene's germline CDR1 is MNHEY and CDR2 SMNVEV (reference sequence). The DNA for the CDR3 is TGTGCCAGCAACCCCGGACATTCTGGGGCCAACGTCCTGACTTTC. It is translated as CASNPGHSGANVLTF.

This clone is termed medium-sized. V and J are TRBV2 and TRBJ1-5; D is possibly TRBD1 (6 bases). The CDR3 loop spans 13 amino acids. The ends were cut back, 9 bases at V and 2 bases at J, with 11 bases in the middle. CDR1 SNHLY and CDR2 FYNNEI come from the germline V gene. Written as DNA, the CDR3 is TGTGCCAGGGGGGCGAGCGGCAATCAGCCCCAGCATTTT. Its translation is CARGASGNQPQHF.

The CDR3 DNA sequence: TGCGCCAGCAGTGAATCAGGGACACCGAACACTGAAGCTTTCTTT. Translation gives CASSESGTPNTEAFF. The genes are TRBV10-1 and TRBJ1-1; D might be TRBD1 (6 bases). CDR1 is WNHNN, CDR2 SYGVQD, per germline (reference sequence). The V gene lost 3 bases and the J gene lost 1 base, with 12 bases spanning the gap. The CDR3 length is 15 residues.

The gene calls are TRBV9 and TRBJ1-6; 9 bases are shared with TRBD1. This CDR3 region has 17 residues. Germline-derived CDR1 and CDR2 are SGDLS and YYNGEE. V dropped 1 base and J dropped 4; count of bases not matched to a gene: 6. The chain's CDR3 is CASSVTDRGSYNSPLHF. Here the CDR3 DNA reads TGTGCCAGCAGCGTAACTGACAGGGGGTCATATAATTCACCCCTCCACTTT.

The chain employs TRBV10-1 and TRBJ1-4; no clear D. The CDR3 loop spans 12 amino acids. Trimming took 4 bases from V and 10 from J, leaving 10 bases between them. Germline V gene lookup returns CDR1 WNHNN and CDR2 SYGVQD (reference sequence). CDR3 bases: TGCGCCAGCAGTGGGGGATCTGGAAAACTGTTTTTT. It translates to CASSGGSGKLFF.

Written as DNA, the CDR3 is TGTGCCAGCAGCCAGGACACCACTAATGAAAAACTGTTTTTT. Translating it yields CASSQDTTNEKLFF. This sequence joins TRBV21-1 and TRBJ1-4; TRBD1, the D gene given by the table, was not confirmed from the DNA. TRBV21-1 is assigned pseudogene status. The length of the CDR3 is 14 residues.

This clone was picked up a small number of times. The rearrangement joins TRBV4-2 to TRBJ2-7; a possible D gene is TRBD2 (5 bases). Germline V gives CDR1 LGHNA, CDR2 YNFKEQ. The CDR3 consists of 13 residues. The V end was cut by 5 bases, the J end by 5 bases, with 13 bases between. Here the CDR3 reads CASSFGVRNEQYF. CDR3 in DNA: TGTGCCAGCAGCTTCGGGGTGAGGAACGAGCAGTACTTC.

This clone was counted a few times. In nucleotides, the CDR3 is TGTGCCAGCAGCTTACTGGAGGGTGAAAAACTGTTTTTT. This gives the protein CASSLLEGEKLFF. The rearrangement links TRBV11-2 to TRBJ1-4; no clear D gene. V dropped 2 bases and J dropped 7 bases, with 8 bases sitting between them. The CDR3 runs 13 residues. Germline loops: CDR1 SGHAT, CDR2 FQNNGV.

The V call is TRBV4-1, the J call TRBJ1-1, with TRBD1 matching 7 bases. Germline CDR1 is MGHRA and CDR2 is YSYEKL. Trimming removed 1 base from V and 7 bases from J; junction bases left unmatched: 3. This CDR3 is 13 amino acids long. CDR3 sequence: CASSQGDSFEAFF. The CDR3 DNA reads as TGCGCCAGCAGCCAAGGGGACAGTTTTGAAGCTTTCTTT.

This chain joins TRBV6-1 and TRBJ1-5, with D maybe TRBD1 (6 bases). Germline CDR1 and CDR2: MNHNS and SASEGT. Trimming cost V 8 bases and J 6 bases, with 17 bases left between them. The CDR3 extends over 14 amino acids. The chain's CDR3 is CASRLEGGGQPQHF. DNA of the CDR3: TGTGCCAGCCGTCTGGAGGGGGGGGGTCAGCCCCAGCATTTT.

V and J are TRBV10-3 and TRBJ2-3; D might be TRBD1 (6 bases). V gave up 4 bases and J gave up 0 bases, with 29 bases separating them. CDR1 ENHRY and CDR2 SYGVKD come from the germline V gene. The length of the CDR3 is 21 residues. The CDR3 protein is CAISVETRGQSFPFSTDTQYF. The CDR3 DNA reads TGTGCCATCAGTGTTGAAACGAGAGGACAGAGTTTTCCCTTTAGCACAGATACGCAGTATTTT.

This clone was detected only once. The rearrangement joins TRBV5-6 to TRBJ2-5; weak D call: TRBD1 (5 bases). The germline V gene encodes CDR1 SGHDT and CDR2 YYEEEE. The CDR3 spans 12 residues. V lost 5 bases and J lost 2, with 7 bases in between. This CDR3 reads CASRDSQETQYF. In DNA, the CDR3 is TGTGCCAGCAGAGACAGTCAAGAGACCCAGTACTTC. Together with reference TRBV5-6 and TRBJ2-5, the CDR3 gives the full variable domain: DAGVTQSPTHLIKTRGQQVTLRCSPKSGHDTVSWYQQALGQGPQFIFQYYEEEERQRGNFPDRFSGHQFPNYSSELNVNALLLGDSALYLCASRDSQETQYFGPGTRLLVL.